This TCR beta chain was captured by sequencing in a study of identical twins. Germline values: CDR1 SGHTA, CDR2 FQGNSA. This CDR3 has 16 amino acids. Trimming at V came to 2 bases and at J to 5 bases, leaving 5 bases not matched to a gene. A single record per CDR3 protein comes from TCRdb applying MiXCR to the 5' RACE reads. The data contain 1.5 million to 2 million distinct CDR3 sequences, roughly a third of them singletons. In this sample, this clonotype turned up a few times. The sequence was collected from a newborn girl in good health. Material for sequencing was cord blood. The rearrangement uses TRBV7-2 and TRBJ2-1; the match to TRBD2 covers 11 bases. CDR3 nucleotide sequence: TGTGCCAGCAGCTTACACCCGACTAGCGGGAACAATGAGCAGTTCTTC. This sequence encodes CASSLHPTSGNNEQFF.